This T cell receptor (beta chain) was captured by sequencing in a study of cytomegalovirus exposure and HLA in healthy donors. Turning to the study itself: Early released data comprised 80 million to 100 million unique TCRs from HLA-typed donors. Notes on the study in general: In terms of immune exposure information, only CMV serostatus was available. According to a later analysis, most TCR beta chains associated with CMV appeared HLA-restricted.

In regard to this clone: Antigen unknown.

Primers for the PCR totalled 60 Vbeta and 13 Jbeta. Sequencing used immunoSEQ multiplex PCR; TCRdb keeps in-frame clones, though not all of them. This sample lists roughly 200,000 clones; its ten largest clones have more than 0.95%. Germline V gives CDR1 LNHNV, CDR2 YYDKDF (reference sequence). The V gene lost 0 bases and the J gene lost 2 bases, with 5 bases spanning the gap. The CDR3 totals 14 residues. The sample taken for sequencing was PBMCs. The V and J genes are TRBV15 and TRBJ2-1, with no clear D. The sequence derives from a girl aged 2 to 9 in good health and CMV-seropositive. In nucleotides, the CDR3 is TGTGCCACCAGCAGAGACAGCGCCTACAATGAGCAGTTCTTC. Translating gives CATSRDSAYNEQFF.